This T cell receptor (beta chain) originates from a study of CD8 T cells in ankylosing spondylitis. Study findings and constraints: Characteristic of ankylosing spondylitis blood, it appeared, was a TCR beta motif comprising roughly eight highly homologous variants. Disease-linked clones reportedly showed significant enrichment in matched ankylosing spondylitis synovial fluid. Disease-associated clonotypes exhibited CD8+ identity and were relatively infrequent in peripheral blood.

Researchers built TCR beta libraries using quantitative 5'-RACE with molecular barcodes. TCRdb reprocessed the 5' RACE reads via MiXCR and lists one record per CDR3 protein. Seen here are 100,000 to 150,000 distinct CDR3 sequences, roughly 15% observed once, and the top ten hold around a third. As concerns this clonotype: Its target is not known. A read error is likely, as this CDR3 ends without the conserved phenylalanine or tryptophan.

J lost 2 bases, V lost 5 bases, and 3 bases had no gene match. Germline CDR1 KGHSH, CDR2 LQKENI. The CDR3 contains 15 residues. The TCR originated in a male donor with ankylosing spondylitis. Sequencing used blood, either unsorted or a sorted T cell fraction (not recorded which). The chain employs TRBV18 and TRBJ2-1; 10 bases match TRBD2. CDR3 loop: CASSITSGTYNEQFS. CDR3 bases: TGTGCCAGCTCAATCACTAGCGGGACCTACAATGAGCAGTTCTCC.